This T cell receptor beta chain came from a study of shared clonotypes between healthy human individuals. It was CD45RO-negative cells, positively selected for CCR7, that made up naive CD8 cells, with terminally differentiated effector memory CD45RA+ cells excluded. Some clones are missing from TCRdb's copy, which holds only in-frame ones; the method was immunoSEQ multiplex PCR. The sample has just over 2,000,000 clones, over 85% seen once. The receptor comes from a man between 18 and 29 years old in good health. The sequenced material came from naive CD8+ T cells sorted from blood.

As DNA, the CDR3 is TGTGCCAGCAGGGAGACAGGGGCCAACAATGAGCAGTTCTTC. This gives the protein CASRETGANNEQFF. The chain combines TRBV11-2 with TRBJ2-1, with 8 bases that match TRBD1. This CDR3 contains 14 residues. Germline V lookup: CDR1 SGHAT, CDR2 FQNNGV. J was trimmed by 5 bases and V by 6 bases; bases with no gene match: 6.